This T cell receptor beta chain is drawn from a study of T cell changes during pregnancy in multiple sclerosis. Libraries were prepared by immunoSEQ multiplex PCR; TCRdb keeps only in-frame clonotypes and omits some of them. Of approximately 39,000 clones listed, nearly 90% are singletons. The CDR3 has 16 amino acids. Trimming took 3 bases from V and 2 from J; bases not matched to a gene: 2. The germline CDR1 and CDR2 sequences are SGHKS and YYEKEE (reference sequence). V gene TRBV5-5 combines with J gene TRBJ2-2; TRBD2 matches 12 bases. This TCR was recovered from a female donor with multiple sclerosis, enrolled in a pregnancy study. Material: CD4+ T cells from peripheral blood mononuclear cells, obtained in the second trimester of pregnancy. The CDR3 sequence is CASSSGLAGNTGELFF. CDR3 coding DNA: TGTGCCAGCAGCTCCGGACTAGCGGGAAACACCGGGGAGCTGTTTTTT.